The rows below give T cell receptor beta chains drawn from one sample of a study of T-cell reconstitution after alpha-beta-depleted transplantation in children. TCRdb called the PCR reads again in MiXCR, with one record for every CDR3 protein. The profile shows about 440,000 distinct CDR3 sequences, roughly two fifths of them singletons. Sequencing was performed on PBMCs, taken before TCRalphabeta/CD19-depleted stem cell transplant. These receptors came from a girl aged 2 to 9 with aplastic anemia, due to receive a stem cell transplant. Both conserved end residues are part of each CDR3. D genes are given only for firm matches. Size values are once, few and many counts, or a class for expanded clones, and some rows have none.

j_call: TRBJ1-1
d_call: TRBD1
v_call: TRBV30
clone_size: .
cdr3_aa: CAWSVGTGNTEAFF
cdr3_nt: TGTGCCTGGAGTGTCGGGACAGGGAACACTGAAGCTTTCTTT

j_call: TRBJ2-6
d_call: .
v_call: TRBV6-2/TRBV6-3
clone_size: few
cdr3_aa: CASSDPFSGANVLTF
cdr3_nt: TGTGCCAGCAGTGACCCTTTCTCTGGGGCCAACGTCCTGACTTTC

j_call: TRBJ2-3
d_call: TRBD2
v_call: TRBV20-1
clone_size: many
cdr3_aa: CSARPGTSGGDTQYF
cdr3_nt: TGCAGTGCTAGACCCGGGACTAGCGGGGGGGATACGCAGTATTTT

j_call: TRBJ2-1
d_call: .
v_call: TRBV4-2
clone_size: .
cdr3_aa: CASSQDYPNEQFF
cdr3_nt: TGTGCCAGCAGCCAAGATTATCCCAATGAGCAGTTCTTC

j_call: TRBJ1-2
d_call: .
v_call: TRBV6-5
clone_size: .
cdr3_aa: CASSHTTGSNYGYTF
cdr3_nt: TGTGCCAGCAGTCACACGACAGGTTCTAACTATGGCTACACCTTC

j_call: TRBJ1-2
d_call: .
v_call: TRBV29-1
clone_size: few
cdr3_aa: CSVPKGYGYTF
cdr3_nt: TGCAGCGTCCCAAAGGGCTATGGCTACACCTTC

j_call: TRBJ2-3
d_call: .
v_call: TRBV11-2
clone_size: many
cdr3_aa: CASSLEVTDTQYF
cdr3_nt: TGTGCCAGCAGCCTGGAGGTGACAGATACGCAGTATTTT

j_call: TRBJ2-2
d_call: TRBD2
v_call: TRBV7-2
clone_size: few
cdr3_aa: CASRPGLVGELFF
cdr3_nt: TGTGCCAGCAGACCTGGACTAGTCGGGGAGCTGTTTTTT

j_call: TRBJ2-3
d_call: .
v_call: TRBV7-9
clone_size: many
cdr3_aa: CASSLERRMGTDTQYF
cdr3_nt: TGTGCCAGCAGCTTAGAGCGCAGGATGGGCACAGATACGCAGTATTTT

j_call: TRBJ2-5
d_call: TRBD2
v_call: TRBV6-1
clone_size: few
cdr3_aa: CASSRLAVQETQYF
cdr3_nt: TGTGCCAGCAGCCGACTAGCAGTTCAAGAGACCCAGTACTTC

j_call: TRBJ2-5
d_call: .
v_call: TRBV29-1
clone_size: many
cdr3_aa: CSVENPLLGVNTQYF
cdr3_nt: TGCAGCGTTGAAAACCCCTTACTAGGTGTGAATACCCAGTACTTC

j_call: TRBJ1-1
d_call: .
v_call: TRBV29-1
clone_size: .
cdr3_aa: CSVAGFGNTEAFF
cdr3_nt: TGCAGCGTTGCCGGGTTCGGGAACACTGAAGCTTTCTTT

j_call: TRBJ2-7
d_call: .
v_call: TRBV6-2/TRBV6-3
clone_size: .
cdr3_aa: CASYGTFEFYEQYF
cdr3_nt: TGTGCCAGTTACGGGACCTTTGAATTCTACGAGCAGTACTTC

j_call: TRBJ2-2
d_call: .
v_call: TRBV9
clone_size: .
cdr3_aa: CASSVVPGELFF
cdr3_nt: TGTGCCAGCAGCGTAGTACCCGGGGAGCTGTTTTTT